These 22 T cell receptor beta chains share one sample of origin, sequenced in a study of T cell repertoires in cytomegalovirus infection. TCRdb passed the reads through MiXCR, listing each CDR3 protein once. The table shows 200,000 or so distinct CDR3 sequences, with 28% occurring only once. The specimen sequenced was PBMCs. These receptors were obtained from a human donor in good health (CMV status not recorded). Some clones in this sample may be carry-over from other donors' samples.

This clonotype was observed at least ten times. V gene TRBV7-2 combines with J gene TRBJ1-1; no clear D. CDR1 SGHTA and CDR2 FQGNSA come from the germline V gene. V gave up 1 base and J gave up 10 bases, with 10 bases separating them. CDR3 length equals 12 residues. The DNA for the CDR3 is TGTGCCAGCAGCTTAGTGGCAGGTGGAGCTTTCTTT. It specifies CASSLVAGGAFF.

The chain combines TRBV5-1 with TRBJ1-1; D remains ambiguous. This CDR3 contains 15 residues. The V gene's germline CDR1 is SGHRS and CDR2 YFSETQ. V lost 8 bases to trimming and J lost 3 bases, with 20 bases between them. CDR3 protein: CASAKLGKRDTEAFF. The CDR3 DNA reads TGCGCCAGTGCAAAACTGGGGAAGAGGGACACTGAAGCTTTCTTT.

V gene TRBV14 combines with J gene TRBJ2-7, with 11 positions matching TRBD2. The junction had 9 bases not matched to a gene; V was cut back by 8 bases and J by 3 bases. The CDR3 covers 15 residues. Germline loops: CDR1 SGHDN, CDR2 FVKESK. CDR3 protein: CASGLSSGGSYEQYF. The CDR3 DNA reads TGTGCCAGCGGCCTATCTAGCGGGGGGAGCTACGAGCAGTACTTC.

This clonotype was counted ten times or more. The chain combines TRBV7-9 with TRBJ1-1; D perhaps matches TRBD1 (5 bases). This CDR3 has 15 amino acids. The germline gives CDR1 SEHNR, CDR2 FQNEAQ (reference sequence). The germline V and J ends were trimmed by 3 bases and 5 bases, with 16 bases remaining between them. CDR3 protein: CASSLGTIEGTEAFF. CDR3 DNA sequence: TGTGCCAGCAGCTTGGGGACTATCGAAGGGACTGAAGCTTTCTTT. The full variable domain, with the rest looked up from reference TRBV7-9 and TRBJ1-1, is DTGVSQNPRHKITKRGQNVTFRCDPISEHNRLYWYRQTLGQGPEFLTYFQNEAQLEKSRLLSDRFSAERPKGSFSTLEIQRTEQGDSAMYLCASSLGTIEGTEAFFGQGTRLTVV.

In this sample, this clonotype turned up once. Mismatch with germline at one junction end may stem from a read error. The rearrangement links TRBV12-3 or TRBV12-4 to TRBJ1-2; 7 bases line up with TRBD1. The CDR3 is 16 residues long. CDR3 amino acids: CACSLRADRAGGGYTF. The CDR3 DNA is TGTGCCTGCAGTTTAAGGGCCGACAGGGCAGGTGGTGGCTACACCTTC.

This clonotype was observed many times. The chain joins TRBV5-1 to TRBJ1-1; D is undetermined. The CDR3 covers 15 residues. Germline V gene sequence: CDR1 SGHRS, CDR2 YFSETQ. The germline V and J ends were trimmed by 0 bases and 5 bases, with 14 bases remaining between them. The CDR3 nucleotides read TGCGCCAGCAGCTTGGCCGGGCCAATTGGTACTGAAGCTTTCTTT. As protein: CASSLAGPIGTEAFF.

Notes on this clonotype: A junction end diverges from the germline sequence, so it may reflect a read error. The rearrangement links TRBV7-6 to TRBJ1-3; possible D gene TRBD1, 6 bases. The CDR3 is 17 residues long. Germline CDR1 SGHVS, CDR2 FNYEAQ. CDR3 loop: CAISSYQGLILGNTIYF. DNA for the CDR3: TGTGCCATCAGCTCCTACCAGGGGCTTATCCTCGGAAACACCATATATTTT.

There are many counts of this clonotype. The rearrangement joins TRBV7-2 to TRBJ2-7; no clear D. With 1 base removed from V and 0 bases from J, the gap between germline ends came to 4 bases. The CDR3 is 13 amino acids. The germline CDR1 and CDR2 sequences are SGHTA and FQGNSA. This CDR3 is CASSLDSSYEQYF. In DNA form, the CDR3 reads TGTGCCAGCAGCTTAGACAGCTCCTACGAGCAGTACTTC.

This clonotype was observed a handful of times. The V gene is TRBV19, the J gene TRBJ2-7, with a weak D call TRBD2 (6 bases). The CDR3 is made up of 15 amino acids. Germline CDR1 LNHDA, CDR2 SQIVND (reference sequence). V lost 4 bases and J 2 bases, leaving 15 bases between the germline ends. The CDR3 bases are TGTGCCAGTAGTACTTCACGCGGGGCACCCTACGAGCAGTACTTC. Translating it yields CASSTSRGAPYEQYF.

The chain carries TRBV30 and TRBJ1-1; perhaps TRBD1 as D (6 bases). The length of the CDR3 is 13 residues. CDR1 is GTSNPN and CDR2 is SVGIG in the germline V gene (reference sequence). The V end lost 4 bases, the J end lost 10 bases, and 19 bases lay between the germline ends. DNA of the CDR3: TGTGCCTGGATGGGGACACCTGTTGGAGGAGCTTTCTTT. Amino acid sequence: CAWMGTPVGGAFF. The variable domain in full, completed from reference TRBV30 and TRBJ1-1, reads SQTIHQWPATLVQPVGSPLSLECTVEGTSNPNLYWYRQAAGRGLQLLFYSVGIGQISSEVPQNLSASRPQDRQFILSSKKLLLSDSGFYLCAWMGTPVGGAFFGQGTRLTVV.

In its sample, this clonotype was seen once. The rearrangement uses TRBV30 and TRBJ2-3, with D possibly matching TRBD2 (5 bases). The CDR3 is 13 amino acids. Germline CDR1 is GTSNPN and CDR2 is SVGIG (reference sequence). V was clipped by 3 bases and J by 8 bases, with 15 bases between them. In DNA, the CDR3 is TGTGCCTGGAGGCCCGGGGTCGGCGGTACGCAGTATTTT. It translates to CAWRPGVGGTQYF.

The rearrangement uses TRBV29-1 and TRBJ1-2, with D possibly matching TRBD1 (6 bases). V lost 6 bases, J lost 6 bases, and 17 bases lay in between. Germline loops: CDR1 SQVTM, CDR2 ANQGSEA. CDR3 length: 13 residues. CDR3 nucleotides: TGCAGCGTGAAGGGCGGGGGGGCGGATGGCTACACCTTC. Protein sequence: CSVKGGGADGYTF.

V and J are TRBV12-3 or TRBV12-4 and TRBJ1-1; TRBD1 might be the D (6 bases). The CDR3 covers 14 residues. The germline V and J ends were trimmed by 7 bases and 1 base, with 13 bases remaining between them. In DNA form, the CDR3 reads TGTGCCAGCATCAAAGGGGGTTGGAACACTGAAGCTTTCTTT. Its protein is CASIKGGWNTEAFF.

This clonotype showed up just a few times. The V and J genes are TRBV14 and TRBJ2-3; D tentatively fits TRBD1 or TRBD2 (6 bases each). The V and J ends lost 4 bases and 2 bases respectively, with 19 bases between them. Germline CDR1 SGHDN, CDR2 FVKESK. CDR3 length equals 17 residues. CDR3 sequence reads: CASSPLRKGGATDTQYF. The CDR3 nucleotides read TGTGCCAGCAGCCCCCTCCGGAAGGGGGGAGCCACAGATACGCAGTATTTT.

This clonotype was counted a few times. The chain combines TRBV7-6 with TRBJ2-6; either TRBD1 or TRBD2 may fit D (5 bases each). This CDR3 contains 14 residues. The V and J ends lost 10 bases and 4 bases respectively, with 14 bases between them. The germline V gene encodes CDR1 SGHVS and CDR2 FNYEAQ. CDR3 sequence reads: CATTGRRGANVLTF. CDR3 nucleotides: TGTGCCACAACGGGGCGTCGAGGGGCCAACGTCCTGACTTTC.

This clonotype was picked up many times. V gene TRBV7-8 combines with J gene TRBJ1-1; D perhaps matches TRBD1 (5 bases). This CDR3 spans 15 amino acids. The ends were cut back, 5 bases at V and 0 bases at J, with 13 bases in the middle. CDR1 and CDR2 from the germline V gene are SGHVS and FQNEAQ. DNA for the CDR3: TGTGCCAGCAGCCCTCAGAGGGGAATGAACACTGAAGCTTTCTTT. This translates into CASSPQRGMNTEAFF.

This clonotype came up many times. CDR3 in amino acids: CASRLEVYTEAFF. CDR3 in DNA: TGTGCCAGCAGACTCGAGGTTTACACTGAAGCTTTCTTT. The chain is built from TRBV7-3 and TRBJ1-1; D gene unclear. V gave up 6 bases and J gave up 3 bases, with 11 bases separating them. The CDR3 sequence is 13 residues long. The V gene's germline CDR1 is SGHTA and CDR2 FQGTGA.

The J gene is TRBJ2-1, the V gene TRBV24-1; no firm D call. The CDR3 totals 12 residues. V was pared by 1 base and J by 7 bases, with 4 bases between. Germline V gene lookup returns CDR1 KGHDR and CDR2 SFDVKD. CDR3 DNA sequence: TGTGCCACCAGTGATTTTAGAAATGAGCAGTTCTTC. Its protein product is CATSDFRNEQFF.

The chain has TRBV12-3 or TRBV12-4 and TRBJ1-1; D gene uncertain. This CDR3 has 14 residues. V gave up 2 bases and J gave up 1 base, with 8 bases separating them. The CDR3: CASSLSHGNTEAFF. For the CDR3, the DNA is TGTGCCAGCAGTTTAAGTCATGGGAACACTGAAGCTTTCTTT.

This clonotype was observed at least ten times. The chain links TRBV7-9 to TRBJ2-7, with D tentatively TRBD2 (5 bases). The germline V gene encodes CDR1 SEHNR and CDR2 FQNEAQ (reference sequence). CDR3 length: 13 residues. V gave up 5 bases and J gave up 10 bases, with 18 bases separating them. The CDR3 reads CASSLTQPADQYF. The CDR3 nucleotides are TGTGCCAGCAGCCTTACGCAGCCAGCGGACCAGTACTTC.

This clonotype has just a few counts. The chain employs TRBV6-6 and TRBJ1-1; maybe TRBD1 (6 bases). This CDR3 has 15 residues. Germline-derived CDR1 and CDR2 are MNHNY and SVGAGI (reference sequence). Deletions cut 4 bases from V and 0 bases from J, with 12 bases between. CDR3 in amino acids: CASSFSGTLNTEAFF. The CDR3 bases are TGTGCCAGCAGTTTTTCCGGGACACTGAACACTGAAGCTTTCTTT.

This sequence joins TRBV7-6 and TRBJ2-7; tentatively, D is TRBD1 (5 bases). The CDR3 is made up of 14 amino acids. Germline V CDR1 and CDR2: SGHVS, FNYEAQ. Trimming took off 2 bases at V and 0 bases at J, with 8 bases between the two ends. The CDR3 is CASSLPDTSYEQYF. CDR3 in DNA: TGTGCCAGCAGCTTACCGGACACCTCCTACGAGCAGTACTTC.